This T cell receptor (beta chain) was captured by sequencing in a study of cytomegalovirus exposure and HLA in healthy donors. Whole-study context: Earlier results showed 117 million unique TCR beta sequences derived from roughly 180 million T cells.

Trimming removed 4 bases from V and 7 bases from J, with 11 bases in between. The CDR3 spans 13 residues. Germline values: CDR1 GTSNPN, CDR2 SVGIG (reference sequence). The PCR employed 60 Vbeta primers together with 13 Jbeta primers. Clones were read by immunoSEQ multiplex PCR, and TCRdb kept only the in-frame ones, dropping some. The table lists 40,000 to 60,000 clones. Study-level points and caveats: Many donors shared some public TCRs, even though most TCR sequences were rare.

Concerning this clone: Its antigen is not known.

The chain is built from TRBV30 and TRBJ1-6, with unresolved D. The specimen was PBMCs. This receptor was taken from a female donor in good health and CMV-seronegative. The CDR3 loop is CAWTPGQNSPLHF. In DNA, the CDR3 is TGTGCCTGGACCCCGGGTCAAAATTCACCCCTCCACTTT.